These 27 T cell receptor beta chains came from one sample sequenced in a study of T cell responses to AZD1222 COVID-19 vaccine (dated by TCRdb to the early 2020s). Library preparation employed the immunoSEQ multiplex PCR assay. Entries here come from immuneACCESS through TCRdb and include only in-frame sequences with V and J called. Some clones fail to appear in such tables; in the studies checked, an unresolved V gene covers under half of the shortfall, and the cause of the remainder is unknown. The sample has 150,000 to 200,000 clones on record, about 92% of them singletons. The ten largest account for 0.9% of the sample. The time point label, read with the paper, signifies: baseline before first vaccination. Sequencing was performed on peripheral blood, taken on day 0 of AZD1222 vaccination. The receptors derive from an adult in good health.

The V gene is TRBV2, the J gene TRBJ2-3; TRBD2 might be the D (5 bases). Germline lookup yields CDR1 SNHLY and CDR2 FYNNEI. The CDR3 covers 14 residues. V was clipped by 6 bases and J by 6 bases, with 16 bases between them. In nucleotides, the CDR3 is TGTGCCAGCAGATCTCCGGGGTGGGATGATACGCAGTATTTT. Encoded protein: CASRSPGWDDTQYF.

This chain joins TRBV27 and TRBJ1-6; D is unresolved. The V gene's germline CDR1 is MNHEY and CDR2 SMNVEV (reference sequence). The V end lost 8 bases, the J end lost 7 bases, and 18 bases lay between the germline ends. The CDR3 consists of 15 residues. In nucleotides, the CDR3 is TGTGCCAGCCGCTCAGGTTTAGGGTCCAATTCACCCCTCCACTTT. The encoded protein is CASRSGLGSNSPLHF.

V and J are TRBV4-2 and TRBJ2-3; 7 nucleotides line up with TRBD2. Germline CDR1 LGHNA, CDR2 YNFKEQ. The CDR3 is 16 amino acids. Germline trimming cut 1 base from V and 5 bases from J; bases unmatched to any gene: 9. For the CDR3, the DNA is TGTGCCAGCAGCCAAGCCCACTTCGCGGGGGAAGATACGCAGTATTTT. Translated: CASSQAHFAGEDTQYF.

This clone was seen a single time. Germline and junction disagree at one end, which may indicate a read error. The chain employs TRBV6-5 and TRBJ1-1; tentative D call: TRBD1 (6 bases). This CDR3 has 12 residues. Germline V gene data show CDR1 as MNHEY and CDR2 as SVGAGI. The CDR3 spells CAESKGGTEVVF. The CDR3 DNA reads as TGTGCAGAGAGCAAGGGGGGAACCGAAGTGGTTTTT.

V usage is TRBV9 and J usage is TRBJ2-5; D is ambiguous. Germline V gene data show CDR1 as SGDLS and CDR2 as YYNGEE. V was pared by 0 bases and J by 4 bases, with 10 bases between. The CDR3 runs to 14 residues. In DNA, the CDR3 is TGTGCCAGCAGCGTAGGTTCTACTTCAGAGACCCAGTACTTC. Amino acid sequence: CASSVGSTSETQYF.

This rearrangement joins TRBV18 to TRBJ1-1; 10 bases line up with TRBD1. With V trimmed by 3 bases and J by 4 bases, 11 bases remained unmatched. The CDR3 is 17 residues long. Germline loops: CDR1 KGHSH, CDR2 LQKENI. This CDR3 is CASSPRERWTGGTEAFF. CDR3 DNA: TGTGCCAGCTCACCTCGCGAACGTTGGACAGGGGGCACTGAAGCTTTCTTT.

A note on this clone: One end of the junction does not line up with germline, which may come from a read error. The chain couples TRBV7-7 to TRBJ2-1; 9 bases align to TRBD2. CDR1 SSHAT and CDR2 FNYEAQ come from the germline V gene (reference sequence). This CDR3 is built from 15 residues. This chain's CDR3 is CASSFRAGGFNEQFF. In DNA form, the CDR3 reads TGTGCTAGCAGCTTTCGGGCGGGGGGGTTCAATGAGCAGTTCTTC.

The CDR3 nucleotides read TGTGCCAGCAGCTTAGATTCTGTAGGGCGGCTGGGGGTAGCCAAAAACATTCAGTACTTC. Translated: CASSLDSVGRLGVAKNIQYF. The chain employs TRBV11-3 and TRBJ2-4; D possibly matches TRBD1 or TRBD2 (5 bases each). Trimming removed 0 bases at V and 0 bases at J, with 21 bases between. Germline-derived CDR1 and CDR2 are SGHNT and YENEEA. The CDR3 spans 20 residues. Based on the CDR3 plus reference TRBV11-3 and TRBJ2-4, the full variable domain is EAGVVQSPRYKIIEKKQPVAFWCNPISGHNTLYWYLQNLGQGPELLIRYENEEAVDDSQLPKDRFSAERLKGVDSTLKIQPAELGDSAVYLCASSLDSVGRLGVAKNIQYFGAGTRLSVL.

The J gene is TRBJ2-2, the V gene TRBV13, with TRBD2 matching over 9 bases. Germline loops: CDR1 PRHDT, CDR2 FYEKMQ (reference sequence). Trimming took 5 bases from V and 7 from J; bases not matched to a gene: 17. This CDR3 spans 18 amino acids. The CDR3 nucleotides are TGTGCCAGCAGCCCGAGAAACTTGCGGGGGGGCCGCGGCGGGGAGCTGTTTTTT. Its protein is CASSPRNLRGGRGGELFF.

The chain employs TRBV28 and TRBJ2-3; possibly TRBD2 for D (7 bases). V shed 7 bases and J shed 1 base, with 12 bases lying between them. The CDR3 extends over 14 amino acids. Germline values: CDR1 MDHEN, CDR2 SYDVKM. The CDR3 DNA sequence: TGTGCCAGCATGGGGGCGGGGGGCACAGATACGCAGTATTTT. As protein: CASMGAGGTDTQYF.

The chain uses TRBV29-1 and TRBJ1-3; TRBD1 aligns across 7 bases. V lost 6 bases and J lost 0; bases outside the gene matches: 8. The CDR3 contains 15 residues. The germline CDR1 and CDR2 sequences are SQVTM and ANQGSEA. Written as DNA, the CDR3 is TGCAGCGTCGCTGGGACAGCCAACTCTGGAAACACCATATATTTT. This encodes CSVAGTANSGNTIYF.

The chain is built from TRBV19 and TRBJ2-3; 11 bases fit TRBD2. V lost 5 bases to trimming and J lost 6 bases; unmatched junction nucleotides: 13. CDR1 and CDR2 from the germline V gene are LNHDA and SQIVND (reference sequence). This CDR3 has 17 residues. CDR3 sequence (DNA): TGTGCCAGTAGTTTCACCTTAGCGGGGGGGCCTAGGGATACGCAGTATTTT. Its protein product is CASSFTLAGGPRDTQYF.

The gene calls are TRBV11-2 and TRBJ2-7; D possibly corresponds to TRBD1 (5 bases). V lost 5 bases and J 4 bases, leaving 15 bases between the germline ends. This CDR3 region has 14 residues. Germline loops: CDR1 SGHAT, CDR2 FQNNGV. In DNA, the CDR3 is TGTGCCAGCAGCCCCCCAGGGTACGCGTACGAGCAGTACTTC. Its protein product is CASSPPGYAYEQYF.

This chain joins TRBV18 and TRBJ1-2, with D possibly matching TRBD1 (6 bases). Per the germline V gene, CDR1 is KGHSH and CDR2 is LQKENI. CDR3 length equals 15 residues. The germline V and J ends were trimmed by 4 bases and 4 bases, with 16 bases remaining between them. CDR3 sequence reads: CASSLPTGSRYGYTF. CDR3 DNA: TGTGCCAGCTCACTCCCGACAGGTTCCCGCTATGGCTACACCTTC.

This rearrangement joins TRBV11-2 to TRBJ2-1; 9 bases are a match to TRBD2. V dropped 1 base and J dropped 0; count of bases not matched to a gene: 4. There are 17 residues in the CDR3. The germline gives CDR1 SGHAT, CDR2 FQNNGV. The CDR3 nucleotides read TGTGCCAGCAGCTTAGGAAGCGGGGGGCTCTCCTACAATGAGCAGTTCTTC. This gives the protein CASSLGSGGLSYNEQFF.

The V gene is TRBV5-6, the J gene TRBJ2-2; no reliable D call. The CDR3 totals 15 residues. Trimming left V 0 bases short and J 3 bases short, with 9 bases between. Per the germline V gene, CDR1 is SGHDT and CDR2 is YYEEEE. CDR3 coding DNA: TGTGCCAGCAGCTTGGGGACGCAGGACACCGGGGAGCTGTTTTTT. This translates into CASSLGTQDTGELFF.

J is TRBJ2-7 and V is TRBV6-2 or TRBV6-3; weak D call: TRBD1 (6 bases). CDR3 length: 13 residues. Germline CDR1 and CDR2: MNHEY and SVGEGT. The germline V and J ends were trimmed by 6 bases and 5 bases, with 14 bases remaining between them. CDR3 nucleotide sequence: TGTGCCAGCAGCCAGGGACAAAGCAACGAGCAGTACTTC. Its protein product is CASSQGQSNEQYF.

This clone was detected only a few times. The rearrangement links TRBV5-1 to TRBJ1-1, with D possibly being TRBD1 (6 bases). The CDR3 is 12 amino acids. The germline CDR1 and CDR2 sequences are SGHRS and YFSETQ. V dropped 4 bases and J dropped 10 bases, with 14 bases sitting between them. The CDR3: CASSIQGRVAFF. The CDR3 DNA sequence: TGCGCCAGCAGCATACAGGGACGGGTAGCTTTCTTT.

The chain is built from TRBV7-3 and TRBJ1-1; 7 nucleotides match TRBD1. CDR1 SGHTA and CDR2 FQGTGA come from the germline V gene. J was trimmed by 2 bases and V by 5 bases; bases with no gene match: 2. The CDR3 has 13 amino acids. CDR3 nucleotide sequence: TGTGCCAGCAGCCGGGACAGCAACACTGAAGCTTTCTTT. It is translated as CASSRDSNTEAFF.

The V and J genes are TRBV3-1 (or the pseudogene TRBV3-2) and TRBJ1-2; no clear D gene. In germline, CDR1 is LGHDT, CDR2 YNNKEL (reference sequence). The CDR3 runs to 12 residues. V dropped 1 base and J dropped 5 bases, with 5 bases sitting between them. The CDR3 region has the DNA TGTGCCAGCAGCCAAGCAGAGTATGGCTACACCTTC. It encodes CASSQAEYGYTF.

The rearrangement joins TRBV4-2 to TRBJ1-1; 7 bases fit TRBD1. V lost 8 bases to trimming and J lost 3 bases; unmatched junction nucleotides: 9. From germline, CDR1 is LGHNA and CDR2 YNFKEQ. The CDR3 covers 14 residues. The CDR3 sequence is CASGRQGLDTEAFF. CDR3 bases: TGTGCCAGCGGACGACAGGGTTTGGACACTGAAGCTTTCTTT.

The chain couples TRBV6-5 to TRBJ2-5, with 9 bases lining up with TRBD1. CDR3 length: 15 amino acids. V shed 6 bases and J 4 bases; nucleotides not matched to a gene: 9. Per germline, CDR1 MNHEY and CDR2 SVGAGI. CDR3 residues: CASSQRTGARETQYF. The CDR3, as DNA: TGTGCCAGCAGCCAGCGGACAGGGGCTCGAGAGACCCAGTACTTC.

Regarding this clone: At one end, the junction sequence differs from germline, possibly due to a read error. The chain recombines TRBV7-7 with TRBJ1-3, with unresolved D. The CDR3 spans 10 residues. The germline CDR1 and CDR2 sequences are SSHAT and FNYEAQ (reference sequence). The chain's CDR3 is CANSRNTIYF. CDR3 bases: TGTGCCAACAGCCGAAACACCATATATTTT.

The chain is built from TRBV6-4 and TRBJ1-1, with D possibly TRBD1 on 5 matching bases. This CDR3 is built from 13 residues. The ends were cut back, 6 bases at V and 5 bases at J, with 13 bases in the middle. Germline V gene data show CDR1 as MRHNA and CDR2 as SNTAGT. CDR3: CASRRDPSTEAFF. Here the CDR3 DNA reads TGTGCCAGCAGGAGGGACCCGAGTACTGAAGCTTTCTTT.

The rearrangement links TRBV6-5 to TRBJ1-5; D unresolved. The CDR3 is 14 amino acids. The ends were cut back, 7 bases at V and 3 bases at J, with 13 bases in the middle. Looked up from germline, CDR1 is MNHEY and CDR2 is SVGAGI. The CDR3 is CASNAGGINQPQHF. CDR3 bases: TGTGCCAGCAACGCGGGCGGTATCAATCAGCCCCAGCATTTT.

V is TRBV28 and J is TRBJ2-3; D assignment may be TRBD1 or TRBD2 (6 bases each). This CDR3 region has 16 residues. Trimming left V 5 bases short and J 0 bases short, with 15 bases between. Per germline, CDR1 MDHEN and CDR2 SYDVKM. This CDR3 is CASSPHGGPSTDTQYF. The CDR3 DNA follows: TGTGCCAGCAGTCCCCACGGGGGCCCTAGCACAGATACGCAGTATTTT.

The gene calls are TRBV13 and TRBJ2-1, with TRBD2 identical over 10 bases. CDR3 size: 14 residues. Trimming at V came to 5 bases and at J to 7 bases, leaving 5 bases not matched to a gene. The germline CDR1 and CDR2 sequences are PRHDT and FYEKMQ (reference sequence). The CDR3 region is CASSRLLAGNEQFF. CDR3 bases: TGTGCCAGCAGCCGTCTACTAGCGGGGAATGAGCAGTTCTTC.